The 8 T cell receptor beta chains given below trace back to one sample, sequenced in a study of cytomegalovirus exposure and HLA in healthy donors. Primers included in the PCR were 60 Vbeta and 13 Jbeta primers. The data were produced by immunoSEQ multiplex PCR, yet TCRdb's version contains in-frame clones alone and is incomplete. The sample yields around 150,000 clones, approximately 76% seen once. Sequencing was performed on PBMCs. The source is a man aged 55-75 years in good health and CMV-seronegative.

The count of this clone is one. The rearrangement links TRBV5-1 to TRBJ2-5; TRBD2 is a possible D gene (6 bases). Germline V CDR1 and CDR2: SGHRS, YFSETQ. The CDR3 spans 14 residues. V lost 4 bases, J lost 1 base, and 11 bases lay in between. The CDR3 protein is CASSPLSGQETQYF. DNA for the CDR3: TGCGCCAGCAGCCCGCTTAGCGGCCAAGAGACCCAGTACTTC.

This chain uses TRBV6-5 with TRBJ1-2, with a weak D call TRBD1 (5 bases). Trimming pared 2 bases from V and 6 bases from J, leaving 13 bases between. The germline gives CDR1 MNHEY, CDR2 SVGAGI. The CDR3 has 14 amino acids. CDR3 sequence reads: CASSYGVEGNGYTF. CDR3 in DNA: TGTGCCAGCAGTTACGGGGTGGAGGGGAATGGCTACACCTTC.

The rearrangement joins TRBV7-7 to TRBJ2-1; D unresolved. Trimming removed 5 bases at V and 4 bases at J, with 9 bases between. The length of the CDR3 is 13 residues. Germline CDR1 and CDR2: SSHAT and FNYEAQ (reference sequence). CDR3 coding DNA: TGTGCCAGCAGCACGGGTGGTTACAATGAGCAGTTCTTC. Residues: CASSTGGYNEQFF.

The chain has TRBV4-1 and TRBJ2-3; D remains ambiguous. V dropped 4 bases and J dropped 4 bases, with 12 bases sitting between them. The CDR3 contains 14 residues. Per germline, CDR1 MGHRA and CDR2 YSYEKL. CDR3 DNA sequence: TGCGCCAGCAGCCTTAGACTTCTAGCAGATACGCAGTATTTT. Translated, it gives CASSLRLLADTQYF.

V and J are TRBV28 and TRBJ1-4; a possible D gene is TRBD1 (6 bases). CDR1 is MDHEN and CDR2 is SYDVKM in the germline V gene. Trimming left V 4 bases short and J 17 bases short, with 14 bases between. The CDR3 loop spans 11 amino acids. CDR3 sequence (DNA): TGTGCCAGCAGTTCGGGGACACGAGACTTTTTT. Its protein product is CASSSGTRDFF.

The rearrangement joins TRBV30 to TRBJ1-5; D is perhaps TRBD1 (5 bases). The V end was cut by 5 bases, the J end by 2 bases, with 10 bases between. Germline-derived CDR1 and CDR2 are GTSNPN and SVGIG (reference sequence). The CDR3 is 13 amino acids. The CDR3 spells CAWAGFGNQPQHF. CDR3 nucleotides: TGTGCCTGGGCAGGGTTTGGCAATCAGCCCCAGCATTTT.

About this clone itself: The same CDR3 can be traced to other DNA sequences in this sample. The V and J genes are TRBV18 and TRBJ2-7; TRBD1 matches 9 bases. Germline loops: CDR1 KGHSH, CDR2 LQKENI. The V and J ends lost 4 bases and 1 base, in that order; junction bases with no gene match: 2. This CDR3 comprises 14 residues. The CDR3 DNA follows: TGTGCCAGCTCACGGGACAGGGCATCCTACGAGCAGTACTTC. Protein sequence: CASSRDRASYEQYF.

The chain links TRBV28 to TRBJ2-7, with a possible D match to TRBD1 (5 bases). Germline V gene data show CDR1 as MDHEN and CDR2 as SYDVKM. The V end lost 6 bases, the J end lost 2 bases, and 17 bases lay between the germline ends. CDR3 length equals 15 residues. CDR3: CASRYPQGRPYEQYF. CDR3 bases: TGTGCCAGCAGGTATCCGCAGGGCCGCCCCTACGAGCAGTACTTC.